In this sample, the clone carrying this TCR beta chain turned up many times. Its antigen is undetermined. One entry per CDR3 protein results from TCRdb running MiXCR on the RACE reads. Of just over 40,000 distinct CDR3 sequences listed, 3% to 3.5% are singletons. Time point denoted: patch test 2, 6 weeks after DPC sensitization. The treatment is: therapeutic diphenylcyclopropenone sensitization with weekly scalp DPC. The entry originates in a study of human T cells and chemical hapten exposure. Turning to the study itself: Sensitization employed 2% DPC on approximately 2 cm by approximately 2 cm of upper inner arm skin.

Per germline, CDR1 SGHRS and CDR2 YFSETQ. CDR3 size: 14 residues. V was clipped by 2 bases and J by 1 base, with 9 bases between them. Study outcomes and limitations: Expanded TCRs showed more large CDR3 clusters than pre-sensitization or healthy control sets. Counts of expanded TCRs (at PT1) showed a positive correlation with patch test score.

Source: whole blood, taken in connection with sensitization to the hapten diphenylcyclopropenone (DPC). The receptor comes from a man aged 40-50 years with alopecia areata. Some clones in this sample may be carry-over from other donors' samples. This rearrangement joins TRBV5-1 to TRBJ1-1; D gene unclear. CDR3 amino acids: CASSFERSNTEAFF. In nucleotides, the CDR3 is TGCGCCAGCAGCTTTGAGAGGTCGAACACTGAAGCTTTCTTT. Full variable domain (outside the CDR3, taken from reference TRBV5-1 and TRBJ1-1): KAGVTQTPRYLIKTRGQQVTLSCSPISGHRSVSWYQQTPGQGLQFLFEYFSETQRNKGNFPGRFSGRQFSNSRSEMNVSTLELGDSALYLCASSFERSNTEAFFGQGTRLTVV.